What follows describes a single T cell receptor beta chain. V shed 0 bases, J shed 6 bases, and the junction held 5 bases outside the gene matches. This CDR3 is built from 15 residues. The V gene's germline CDR1 is SGHNT and CDR2 YYREEE (reference sequence). The sample comes from a study of blood T cell repertoires in COVID-19. Study-wide context: Material from acute and convalescent COVID-19 was sourced from the United States, Italy and Spain. T cells, B-cell-depleted T cells, or PBMCs supplied cDNA or gDNA.

In the study's own analysis: Estimates of nucleated cell counts were drawn from the amplification of reference gene primers. Repertoires were generated with immunoSEQ multiplex PCR, while TCRdb's copy carries only in-frame clones and drops some. The V and J calls and the clone size are those of that table, but D and trimming were determined from the DNA. There are 200,000 to 250,000 clones in the sample; 87% occur only once, and about an eighth lies in the top ten. Sequencing used peripheral blood. The chain has TRBV5-4 and TRBJ2-7; 11 bases align to TRBD2. The receptor was isolated from a young woman who had recovered from COVID-19. In nucleotides, the CDR3 is TGTGCCAGCAGCTTGGTGACTAGCGGGATACGCGAGCAGTACTTC. Translation: CASSLVTSGIREQYF.